One and the same sample provided the 16 T cell receptor beta chains below, sequenced in a study of T cell repertoires in ileal Crohn's disease. Assay: immunoSEQ multiplex PCR; the TCRdb copy retains only in-frame clones and omits some. The table lists around 11,000 clones, around 87% of them singletons. The time point: inflamed ileum from the surgical specimen. Sequencing input: ileal tissue. These receptors all come from an adult with Crohn's disease.

This rearrangement joins TRBV5-1 to TRBJ2-5, with D perhaps TRBD2 (5 bases). The CDR3 runs to 11 residues. V lost 5 bases and J 3 bases, leaving 5 bases between the germline ends. The germline gives CDR1 SGHRS, CDR2 YFSETQ. CDR3 amino acids: CASRREETQYF. The CDR3 DNA reads TGCGCCAGCAGGAGGGAAGAGACCCAGTACTTC.

This clone showed up just once. This chain uses TRBV19 with TRBJ2-7; 12 positions match TRBD2. Per germline, CDR1 LNHDA and CDR2 SQIVND (reference sequence). The CDR3 spans 14 residues. J gave up 6 bases and V 5 bases, and 5 bases lay outside the gene matches. The chain's CDR3 is CASSLTSGSSEQYV. The CDR3 coding sequence is TGTGCCAGTAGTTTGACTAGCGGGAGTTCCGAGCAGTACGTC.

The chain is built from TRBV6-1 and TRBJ1-5; D gene ambiguous. CDR1 and CDR2 (germline): MNHNS, SASEGT. The CDR3 runs 15 residues. The ends were cut back, 6 bases at V and 7 bases at J, with 19 bases in the middle. The CDR3 sequence: CASRASSGSEQPQHF. CDR3 nucleotide sequence: TGTGCCAGCAGGGCTTCTTCAGGATCGGAGCAGCCCCAGCATTTT.

As DNA, the CDR3 is TGTGCCAGCAGCCAAGGCGAAGCAGATACGCAGTATTTT. This translates into CASSQGEADTQYF. The chain carries TRBV14 and TRBJ2-3; D not certain. The ends were cut back, 1 base at V and 4 bases at J, with 6 bases in the middle. CDR3 size: 13 residues. Germline V gene sequence: CDR1 SGHDN, CDR2 FVKESK.

The V call is TRBV7-9, the J call TRBJ1-5; D uncertain. The CDR3 totals 12 residues. The V end lost 3 bases, the J end lost 5 bases, and 5 bases lay between the germline ends. Germline loops: CDR1 SEHNR, CDR2 FQNEAQ (reference sequence). The CDR3 DNA follows: TGTGCCAGCAGCTTCGGAGATCAGCCCCAGCATTTT. Amino acids: CASSFGDQPQHF.

V and J are TRBV5-6 and TRBJ2-2, with 11 bases identical to TRBD2. The V segment lost 5 bases and the J segment 1 base; nucleotides outside the gene matches: 10. The CDR3 spans 18 residues. CDR1 is SGHDT and CDR2 is YYEEEE in the germline V gene. The CDR3 region is CASSFLGGLAENTGELFF. CDR3 sequence (DNA): TGTGCCAGCAGTTTCTTAGGGGGACTAGCGGAGAACACCGGGGAGCTGTTTTTT.

The V call is TRBV5-6, the J call TRBJ2-7, with TRBD1 matching 9 bases. The CDR3 consists of 13 residues. Losses at the gene ends were 2 bases for V and 5 bases for J; bases not matched to a gene: 2. Germline assignment: CDR1 SGHDT and CDR2 YYEEEE. DNA of the CDR3: TGTGCCAGCAGCTTAACAGGGGGCGACGAGCAGTACTTC. Its protein product is CASSLTGGDEQYF.

The chain recombines TRBV30 with TRBJ1-1; D is unresolved. Germline CDR1 and CDR2: GTSNPN and SVGIG (reference sequence). Trimming pared 4 bases from V and 3 bases from J, leaving 6 bases between. The CDR3 length is 11 residues. CDR3 sequence reads: CAWTIDTEAFF. The CDR3 DNA follows: TGTGCCTGGACGATAGACACTGAAGCTTTCTTT.

V is TRBV11-2 and J is TRBJ2-3; a possible D gene is TRBD2 (6 bases). Germline CDR1 SGHAT, CDR2 FQNNGV. With 5 bases removed from V and 3 bases from J, the gap between germline ends came to 9 bases. This CDR3 is built from 13 residues. The CDR3 nucleotides are TGTGCCAGCAGCATAGGGAGGACAGATACGCAGTATTTT. Its translation: CASSIGRTDTQYF.

This clone turned up a few times. The chain recombines TRBV19 with TRBJ2-1; D remains ambiguous. The ends were cut back, 5 bases at V and 0 bases at J, with 11 bases in the middle. Germline CDR1 reads LNHDA; CDR2 reads SQIVND (reference sequence). The CDR3 is 15 residues long. CDR3 sequence: CASSPQMSSYNEQFF. CDR3 in DNA: TGTGCCAGTAGTCCCCAGATGAGCTCCTACAATGAGCAGTTCTTC. Supplemented by reference TRBV19 and TRBJ2-1, the full variable domain reads DGGITQSPKYLFRKEGQNVTLSCEQNLNHDAMYWYRQDPGQGLRLIYYSQIVNDFQKGDIAEGYSVSREKKESFPLTVTSAQKNPTAFYLCASSPQMSSYNEQFFGPGTRLTVL.

This chain connects TRBV5-4 to TRBJ2-5, with 7 bases identical to TRBD2. The V gene end was trimmed by 4 bases and the J gene end by 4 bases; junction bases not matched to a gene: 10. In germline, CDR1 is SGHNT, CDR2 YYREEE (reference sequence). The CDR3 totals 15 residues. CDR3 bases: TGTGCCAGCAGCCTCACTAGCGTCGGGGCAGAGACCCAGTACTTC. Residues: CASSLTSVGAETQYF.

The rearrangement uses TRBV21-1 and TRBJ2-7; the D segment call TRBD1 is taken from the table without a DNA check. TRBV21-1 is given as a pseudogene. The CDR3 spans 14 residues. The CDR3 protein is CASSDGQGKCEQYV. CDR3 coding DNA: TGTGCCAGCAGCGATGGACAGGGGAAGTGCGAGCAGTACGTC.

The V gene is TRBV27, the J gene TRBJ1-1; TRBD1 might be the D (6 bases). Germline CDR1 and CDR2: MNHEY and SMNVEV (reference sequence). Between the trimmed V and J ends, which lost 0 bases and 2 bases, there was a span of 19 bases. The CDR3 covers 18 residues. The DNA of the CDR3 is TGTGCCAGCAGTTTATCCCCGATTAATGGACAGTTTAACACTGAAGCTTTCTTT. Protein product: CASSLSPINGQFNTEAFF.

This chain uses TRBV7-3 with TRBJ2-1; 8 bases fit TRBD2. J was trimmed by 2 bases and V by 5 bases; bases with no gene match: 5. The CDR3 sequence is 15 residues long. Per the germline V gene, CDR1 is SGHTA and CDR2 is FQGTGA. DNA of the CDR3: TGTGCCAGCAGCCCCGGGACTAGAACCTACAATGAGCAGTTCTTC. Residues: CASSPGTRTYNEQFF. The full variable domain, in which reference TRBV7-3 and TRBJ2-1 provide the parts outside the CDR3, is GAGVSQTPSNKVTEKGKYVELRCDPISGHTALYWYRQSLGQGPEFLIYFQGTGAADDSGLPNDRFFAVRPEGSVSTLKIQRTERGDSAVYLCASSPGTRTYNEQFFGPGTRLTVL.

The chain couples TRBV27 to TRBJ1-3; D unresolved. CDR1 MNHEY and CDR2 SMNVEV come from the germline V gene (reference sequence). This CDR3 spans 14 amino acids. The V end lost 6 bases, the J end lost 7 bases, and 16 bases lay between the germline ends. CDR3 protein: CASSYTEGLNTIYF. DNA for the CDR3: TGTGCCAGCAGCTATACAGAAGGTCTGAACACCATATATTTT.

The chain links TRBV6-1 to TRBJ2-7, with TRBD2 matching over 12 bases. The CDR3 loop spans 16 amino acids. With 1 base clipped from V and 4 bases from J, the junction kept 5 bases outside the gene matches. Germline values: CDR1 MNHNS, CDR2 SASEGT. The CDR3 is CASSEGLAGVGYEQYV. The CDR3 DNA is TGTGCCAGCAGTGAAGGACTAGCGGGAGTGGGTTACGAGCAGTACGTC.